The 24 T cell receptor beta chains presented below share a single source sample, sequenced in a study of CD8 T cells in Susac syndrome (dated by TCRdb to about 2019). The library was produced with the immunoSEQ multiplex PCR assay. RNA was extracted using the RNeasy kit, and roughly 0.5 to 1 ug of the RNA was reverse transcribed with random hexamers. TCRdb handled the public reads itself, with Q25 trimming in fastp and clone calling in MiXCR, and kept productive beta chains. Each CDR3 protein gets just one entry, which takes the most common genes and DNA from the rows behind it. The sample yields about 210,000 distinct CDR3 sequences; 80% to 95% were counted once. The ten largest clonotypes hold approximately 0.1% of the sample. The sequencing sample was made of CD4+ T cells from PBMCs. The receptors originated from a human donor in good health.

J is TRBJ1-3 and V is TRBV20-1; D is unclear. The CDR3 extends over 15 amino acids. The germline V gene has CDR1 DFQATT and CDR2 SNEGSKA (reference sequence). With 3 bases removed from V and 2 bases from J, the gap between germline ends came to 14 bases. The CDR3, as DNA: TGCAGTGCTAGGCGACCCGCCGACCCTGGAAACACCATATATTTT. Translating gives CSARRPADPGNTIYF.

This clonotype was recorded once. This chain links TRBV3-1 with TRBJ2-2; TRBD1 matches at 7 bases. Germline CDR1 is LGHDT and CDR2 is YNNKEL (reference sequence). CDR3 length: 14 amino acids. V was clipped by 1 base and J by 7 bases; unmatched bases: 3. The CDR3 reads CASSQGYRGGELFF. The CDR3, as DNA: TGTGCCAGCAGCCAAGGGTACAGGGGCGGGGAGCTGTTTTTT.

The chain carries TRBV13 and TRBJ2-4, with 12 bases identical to TRBD2. The CDR3 spans 19 residues. J was trimmed by 3 bases and V by 5 bases; bases with no gene match: 14. Per the germline V gene, CDR1 is PRHDT and CDR2 is FYEKMQ (reference sequence). The CDR3 is CASSPGRLAGGLDKNIQYF. The DNA for the CDR3 is TGTGCCAGCAGCCCAGGCCGCCTAGCGGGGGGGCTGGACAAAAACATTCAGTACTTC.

This rearrangement joins TRBV5-1 to TRBJ2-5; TRBD1 agrees at 8 bases. The CDR3 consists of 15 residues. Germline V CDR1 and CDR2: SGHRS, YFSETQ. V trimming: 2 bases; J trimming: 2 bases; junction bases outside the gene matches: 5. The CDR3 DNA reads TGCGCCAGCAGCTTCGGGGACAGGTCACAAGAGACCCAGTACTTC. Translation: CASSFGDRSQETQYF. Full variable domain (remainder filled in from reference TRBV5-1 and TRBJ2-5): KAGVTQTPRYLIKTRGQQVTLSCSPISGHRSVSWYQQTPGQGLQFLFEYFSETQRNKGNFPGRFSGRQFSNSRSEMNVSTLELGDSALYLCASSFGDRSQETQYFGPGTRLLVL.

The V gene is TRBV12-3 or TRBV12-4, the J gene TRBJ1-3; D gene uncertain. This CDR3 comprises 13 residues. The V gene lost 8 bases and the J gene lost 8 bases, with 16 bases spanning the gap. The CDR3 spells CASGADPVYTIYF. Here the CDR3 DNA reads TGTGCCAGCGGAGCAGACCCCGTTTACACCATATATTTT.

This chain joins TRBV4-3 and TRBJ2-5; D perhaps matches TRBD2 (6 bases). The germline V gene encodes CDR1 LGHNA and CDR2 YSLEER. V lost 3 bases, J lost 2 bases, and 16 bases lay in between. The CDR3 is made up of 16 amino acids. CDR3 residues: CASSHRSRREQETQYF. CDR3 DNA: TGCGCCAGCAGCCATCGCTCGAGACGGGAGCAAGAGACCCAGTACTTC.

V and J are TRBV2 and TRBJ1-5, with a possible D match to TRBD1 (5 bases). The V gene's germline CDR1 is SNHLY and CDR2 FYNNEI. The CDR3 totals 15 residues. Trimming cost V 4 bases and J 6 bases, with 16 bases left between them. CDR3: CASSAGTAVGQPQHF. The CDR3 coding sequence is TGTGCCAGCAGTGCTGGGACCGCCGTCGGTCAGCCCCAGCATTTT.

V is TRBV6-5 and J is TRBJ2-6; D ambiguous. The CDR3 sequence is 15 residues long. V dropped 0 bases and J dropped 1 base, with 4 bases sitting between them. Germline CDR1 and CDR2: MNHEY and SVGAGI. CDR3 in amino acids: CASSYSGSGANVLTF. Written as DNA, the CDR3 is TGTGCCAGCAGTTACTCGGGTTCTGGGGCCAACGTCCTGACTTTC.

There are a few counts of this clonotype. V gene TRBV4-1 combines with J gene TRBJ2-7; 7 nucleotides agree with TRBD1. The CDR3 is 13 amino acids. CDR1 and CDR2 from the germline V gene are MGHRA and YSYEKL. V lost 1 base and J lost 5; bases outside the gene matches: 2. The CDR3 is CASSQGQGDEQYF. CDR3 nucleotide sequence: TGCGCCAGCAGCCAAGGGCAGGGGGACGAGCAGTACTTC.

This chain joins TRBV5-1 and TRBJ2-2; TRBD1 aligns across 8 bases. Germline V CDR1 and CDR2: SGHRS, YFSETQ. The trim removed 2 bases at V and 3 bases at J, leaving 3 bases unmatched. The length of the CDR3 is 15 residues. Written as DNA, the CDR3 is TGCGCCAGCAGCTTTGGACAGGGCTACACCGGGGAGCTGTTTTTT. This codes for CASSFGQGYTGELFF.

The gene calls are TRBV12-3 or TRBV12-4 and TRBJ1-2; D is unresolved. The CDR3 has 13 amino acids. The ends were cut back, 5 bases at V and 6 bases at J, with 13 bases in the middle. The CDR3 is CASSPLQKNGYTF. CDR3 DNA: TGTGCCAGCAGTCCCCTGCAGAAGAATGGCTACACCTTC.

The chain joins TRBV10-3 to TRBJ1-2; 8 positions match TRBD1. The germline CDR1 and CDR2 sequences are ENHRY and SYGVKD. V was pared by 4 bases and J by 6 bases, with 4 bases of the junction left unmatched. This CDR3 region has 13 residues. Here the CDR3 reads CAISGSQGDGYTF. The CDR3, as DNA: TGTGCCATCAGTGGGTCACAGGGGGATGGCTACACCTTC.

The chain is built from TRBV20-1 and TRBJ2-1; D perhaps matches TRBD1 (6 bases). CDR1 and CDR2 from the germline V gene are DFQATT and SNEGSKA (reference sequence). Trimming stripped 6 bases from V and 7 bases from J, with 25 bases between. The CDR3 contains 16 residues. The CDR3 sequence: CSASSADLRGDNEQFF. The CDR3 DNA follows: TGCAGTGCCTCGAGTGCGGACCTCAGGGGCGATAATGAGCAGTTCTTC.

A single count supports this clonotype. The chain couples TRBV6-6 to TRBJ2-1, with 12 bases fitting TRBD2. Per the germline V gene, CDR1 is MNHNY and CDR2 is SVGAGI (reference sequence). J was trimmed by 11 bases and V by 6 bases; bases with no gene match: 14. CDR3 length equals 16 residues. The CDR3 DNA reads as TGTGCCAGCAGCCTCGGCGGACTAGCGGGGTCCTTAAAGCAGTTCTTC. Translated, it gives CASSLGGLAGSLKQFF.

The chain is built from TRBV7-2 and TRBJ1-5; D call uncertain. Germline V gives CDR1 SGHTA, CDR2 FQGNSA. V lost 2 bases, J lost 0 bases, and 8 bases lay in between. The length of the CDR3 is 15 residues. CDR3 sequence reads: CASSLIWASNQPQHF. CDR3 in DNA: TGTGCCAGCAGCTTAATTTGGGCTAGCAATCAGCCCCAGCATTTT.

J is TRBJ2-2 and V is TRBV5-1, with 11 nucleotides matching TRBD2. J gave up 4 bases and V 3 bases, and 5 bases lay outside the gene matches. The CDR3 loop spans 16 amino acids. CDR1 SGHRS and CDR2 YFSETQ come from the germline V gene. Here the CDR3 reads CASSSTSGGSTGELFF. For the CDR3, the DNA is TGCGCCAGCAGCTCCACTAGCGGGGGATCCACCGGGGAGCTGTTTTTT.

This chain connects TRBV2 to TRBJ1-2, with a tentative D call TRBD1 (5 bases). CDR3 length: 14 amino acids. Trimming removed 3 bases from V and 2 bases from J, with 10 bases in between. CDR1 is SNHLY and CDR2 is FYNNEI in the germline V gene. The CDR3 reads CASSEGRRNYGYTF. Here the CDR3 DNA reads TGTGCCAGCAGTGAGGGACGTCGGAACTATGGCTACACCTTC.

The V and J genes are TRBV6-1 and TRBJ2-2, with D perhaps TRBD1 or TRBD2 (5 bases each). The length of the CDR3 is 17 residues. CDR1 is MNHNS and CDR2 is SASEGT in the germline V gene. Trimming shortened V by 9 bases and J by 4 bases, and 24 bases separated the two germline ends. In nucleotides, the CDR3 is TGTGCCAGAGGGGATATGCGGGCCTCACGGAGCACCGGGGAGCTGTTTTTT. Protein: CARGDMRASRSTGELFF.

This chain links TRBV7-2 with TRBJ1-1; no clear D. This CDR3 spans 15 amino acids. Germline-derived CDR1 and CDR2 are SGHTA and FQGNSA. V gave up 5 bases and J gave up 1 base, with 14 bases separating them. CDR3 loop: CASSREHGRNTEAFF. CDR3 nucleotide sequence: TGTGCCAGCAGCCGTGAACACGGGCGGAACACTGAAGCTTTCTTT.

The DNA for the CDR3 is TGTGCCAGCAGCTTAGATGGGACCTCACATCAGCCCCAGCATTTT. The encoded protein is CASSLDGTSHQPQHF. The V gene is TRBV7-9, the J gene TRBJ1-5, with D possibly TRBD1 on 5 matching bases. Germline-derived CDR1 and CDR2 are SEHNR and FQNEAQ (reference sequence). V lost 1 base, J lost 5 bases, and 12 bases lay in between. The CDR3 contains 15 residues.

The chain couples TRBV20-1 to TRBJ1-4; TRBD1 might be the D (6 bases). The germline V gene encodes CDR1 DFQATT and CDR2 SNEGSKA (reference sequence). With 3 bases removed from V and 8 bases from J, the gap between germline ends came to 16 bases. The CDR3 is 14 amino acids. The CDR3 DNA reads TGCAGTGCTAGCATCGGACAGCTGGGGGAAAAACTGTTTTTT. This sequence encodes CSASIGQLGEKLFF.

The chain combines TRBV20-1 with TRBJ2-7; TRBD2 matches 7 bases. Germline V gene lookup returns CDR1 DFQATT and CDR2 SNEGSKA (reference sequence). Unmatched junction bases numbered 12, after V lost 2 bases and J lost 2 bases. The CDR3 extends over 16 amino acids. CDR3 protein: CSARRGEGLPTYEQYF. CDR3 sequence (DNA): TGCAGTGCTAGAAGGGGAGAGGGACTACCAACCTACGAGCAGTACTTC.

The chain recombines TRBV5-4 with TRBJ2-1; 7 positions agree with TRBD2. Unmatched junction bases numbered 7, after V lost 2 bases and J lost 5 bases. Germline CDR1 reads SGHNT; CDR2 reads YYREEE (reference sequence). This CDR3 has 15 residues. The CDR3 is CASSFKTSFHNEQFF. The CDR3, as DNA: TGTGCCAGCAGCTTCAAGACTAGCTTCCACAATGAGCAGTTCTTC.

As for this clonotype: Germline is not matched at one junction end, which may reflect a read error. The chain is built from TRBV9 and TRBJ2-1; D is uncertain. Germline loops: CDR1 SGDLS, CDR2 YYNGEE. CDR3 length: 15 amino acids. The chain's CDR3 is CASSVGSTRSHEPFF. The CDR3 DNA reads TGTGCCAGCAGCGTAGGTTCAACGAGATCCCATGAGCCGTTCTTC.